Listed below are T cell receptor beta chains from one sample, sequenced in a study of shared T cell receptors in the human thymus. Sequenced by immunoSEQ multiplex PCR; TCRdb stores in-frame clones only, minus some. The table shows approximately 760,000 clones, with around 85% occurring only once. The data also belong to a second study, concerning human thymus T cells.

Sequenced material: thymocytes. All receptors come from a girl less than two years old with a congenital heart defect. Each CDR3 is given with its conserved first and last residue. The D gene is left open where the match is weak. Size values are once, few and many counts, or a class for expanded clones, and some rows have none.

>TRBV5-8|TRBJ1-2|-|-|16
CASSPTERQISYGYTF
TGTGCCAGCAGCCCTACTGAACGACAGATAAGCTATGGCTACACCTTC
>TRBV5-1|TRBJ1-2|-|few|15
CASSLRGGDFYGYTF
TGCGCCAGCAGCTTGCGGGGAGGGGACTTCTATGGCTACACCTTC
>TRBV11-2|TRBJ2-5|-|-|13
CASSFRGRETQYF
TGTGCCAGCAGCTTCAGGGGTAGAGAGACCCAGTACTTC
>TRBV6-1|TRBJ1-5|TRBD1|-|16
CASSEKDRGRDQPQHF
TGTGCCAGCAGTGAAAAGGACAGGGGTAGGGATCAGCCCCAGCATTTT
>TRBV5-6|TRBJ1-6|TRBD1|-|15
CASSQRTGGNSPLHF
TGTGCCAGCAGCCAAAGGACAGGTGGAAATTCACCCCTCCACTTT
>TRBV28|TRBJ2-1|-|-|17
CASHAPPLTGSYNEQFF
TGTGCCAGCCACGCCCCCCCCTTAACAGGATCCTACAATGAGCAGTTCTTC
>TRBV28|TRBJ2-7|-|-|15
CASSEGGLSSYEQYF
TGTGCCAGCAGTGAGGGGGGGCTAAGCTCCTACGAGCAGTACTTC
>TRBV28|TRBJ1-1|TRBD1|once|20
CASIEGHNIRDRKAKTEAFF
TGTGCCAGCATTGAGGGACATAATATCCGGGACAGGAAAGCGAAAACTGAAGCTTTCTTT
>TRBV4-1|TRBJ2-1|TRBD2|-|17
CASSPGTSGVAANEQFF
TGCGCCAGCAGCCCTGGGACTAGCGGGGTTGCCGCCAATGAGCAGTTCTTC
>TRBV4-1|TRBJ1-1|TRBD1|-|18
CASSQVGPRDRALTEAFF
TGCGCCAGCAGCCAAGTAGGCCCGAGGGACAGGGCTCTGACTGAAGCTTTCTTT
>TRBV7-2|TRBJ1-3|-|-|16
CASSKRSAGYGNTIYF
TGTGCCAGCAGCAAACGCTCAGCGGGGTATGGAAACACCATATATTTT
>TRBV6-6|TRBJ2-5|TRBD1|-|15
CASRNRDRGQETQYF
TGTGCCAGCAGAAACCGTGACAGGGGTCAAGAGACCCAGTACTTC
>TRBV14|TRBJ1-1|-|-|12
CASSPQNTEAFF
TGTGCCAGCAGCCCCCAAAACACTGAAGCTTTCTTT
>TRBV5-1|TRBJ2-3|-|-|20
CASSLRSPGRNCSDTDTQYF
TGCGCCAGCAGCCTCCGGTCCCCCGGCAGGAACTGTTCGGACACAGATACGCAGTATTTT
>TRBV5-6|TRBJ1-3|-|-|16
CASSLAGDTSGNTIYF
TGTGCCAGCAGCTTGGCCGGGGACACCTCTGGAAACACCATATATTTT
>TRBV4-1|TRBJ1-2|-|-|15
CASSLETGTNYGYTF
TGCGCCAGCAGCCTAGAGACAGGCACTAACTATGGCTACACCTTC
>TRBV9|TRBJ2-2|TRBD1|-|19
CASSATHQRDRDLTGELFF
TGTGCCAGCAGCGCCACCCACCAACGGGACAGGGATCTCACCGGGGAGCTGTTTTTT
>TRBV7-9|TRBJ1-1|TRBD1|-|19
CASSLGWDRTLRNNTEAFF
TGTGCCAGCAGCTTAGGGTGGGACAGGACTCTCCGTAATAACACTGAAGCTTTCTTT
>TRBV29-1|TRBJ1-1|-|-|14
CSGAGWDMNTEAFF
TGCAGCGGGGCAGGGTGGGACATGAACACTGAAGCTTTCTTT
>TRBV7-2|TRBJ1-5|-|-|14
CASSLLPLNQPQHF
TGTGCCAGCAGCCTATTACCCCTCAATCAGCCCCAGCATTTT
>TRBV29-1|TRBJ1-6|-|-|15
CSIRQRISYNSPLHF
TGCAGCATCCGCCAGCGGATCTCCTATAATTCACCCCTCCACTTT
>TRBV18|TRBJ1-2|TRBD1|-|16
CASSPNLKTGAQSYTF
TGTGCCAGCTCACCAAACCTGAAAACAGGGGCACAGAGCTACACCTTC
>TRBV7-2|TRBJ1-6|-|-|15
CASRDRGGMRSPLHF
TGTGCCAGCAGGGACCGGGGGGGAATGCGTTCACCCCTCCACTTT
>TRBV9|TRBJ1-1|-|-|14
CASSVGSVNTEAFF
TGTGCCAGCAGCGTAGGCTCAGTAAACACTGAAGCTTTCTTT
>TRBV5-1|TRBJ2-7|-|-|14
CASSISTVSYEQYF
TGCGCCAGCAGCATCTCTACGGTCTCCTACGAGCAGTACTTC
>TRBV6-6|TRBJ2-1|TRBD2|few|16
CASSPPGKLAGGEQFF
TGTGCCAGCAGTCCCCCGGGCAAACTAGCGGGGGGTGAGCAGTTCTTC
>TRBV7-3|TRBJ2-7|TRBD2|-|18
CASSLKTGGSGGSGTQYF
TGTGCCAGCAGCTTAAAGACTGGGGGTAGCGGGGGATCCGGAACGCAGTACTTC
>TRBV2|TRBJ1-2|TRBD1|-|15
CASTLGRGESYGYTF
TGTGCCAGCACCCTGGGCAGGGGGGAGTCCTATGGCTACACCTTC
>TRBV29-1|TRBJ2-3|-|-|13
CSVEPGITDTQYF
TGCAGCGTTGAGCCCGGGATCACAGATACGCAGTATTTT
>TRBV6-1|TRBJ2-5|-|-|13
CASSVTRQETQYF
TGTGCCAGCAGTGTTACCCGTCAGGAGACCCAGTACTTC
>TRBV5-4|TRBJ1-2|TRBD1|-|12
CASSLADRGHTF
TGTGCCAGCAGCTTGGCCGACAGGGGGCACACCTTC
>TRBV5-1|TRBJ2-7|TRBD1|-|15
CASSLWTGGLYEQYF
TGCGCCAGCAGCTTGTGGACAGGGGGGCTCTACGAGCAGTACTTC
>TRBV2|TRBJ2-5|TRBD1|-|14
CASSWAGGQETQYF
TGTGCCAGCAGTTGGGCAGGGGGCCAAGAGACCCAGTACTTC
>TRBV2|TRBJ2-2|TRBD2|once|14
CASTPRGRTGELFF
TGTGCCAGCACCCCCCGCGGGAGAACCGGGGAGCTGTTTTTT
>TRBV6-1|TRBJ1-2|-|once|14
CASRGSGPWAGYTF
TGTGCCAGCAGGGGTAGTGGGCCCTGGGCTGGCTACACCTTC
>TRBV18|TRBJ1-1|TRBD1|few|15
CASSLPTGLNTEAFF
TGTGCCAGCTCACTACCGACAGGGCTGAACACTGAAGCTTTCTTT
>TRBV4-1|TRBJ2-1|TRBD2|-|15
CASSQEGGDYNEQFF
TGCGCCAGCAGCCAAGAGGGGGGGGACTACAATGAGCAGTTCTTC
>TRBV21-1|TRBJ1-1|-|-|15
CASSKYGKGTGEAFF
TGTGCCAGCAGCAAATACGGCAAGGGGACAGGTGAAGCTTTCTTT
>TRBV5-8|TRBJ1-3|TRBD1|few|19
CASSTPDRGCGPAGNTIYF
TGTGCCAGCAGCACACCAGACAGGGGCTGCGGCCCAGCCGGAAACACCATATATTTT
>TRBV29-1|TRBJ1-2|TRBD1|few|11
CSVIQGGGYTF
TGCAGCGTAATACAGGGGGGTGGCTACACCTTC
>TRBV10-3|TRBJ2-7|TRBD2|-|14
CAANSGGAEHEQYF
TGTGCCGCTAATAGCGGGGGGGCCGAGCACGAGCAGTACTTC